The 22 T cell receptor beta chains given below trace back to one sample, sequenced in a study of cytomegalovirus exposure and HLA in healthy donors. Vbeta (60) and Jbeta (13) primers were used in the PCR. The method was immunoSEQ multiplex PCR; TCRdb's version includes in-frame clones alone and lacks a portion of them. The sample table sets out 45,000 to 60,000 clones. The sample taken for sequencing was PBMCs. All receptors come from a male donor in good health and CMV-seronegative.

The gene calls are TRBV28 and TRBJ2-6, with TRBD1 matching 9 bases. CDR1 is MDHEN and CDR2 is SYDVKM in the germline V gene. The trim removed 6 bases at V and 3 bases at J, leaving 12 bases unmatched. The CDR3 spans 18 residues. CDR3 sequence: CASSPLLGQGFGANVLTF. The CDR3 region has the DNA TGTGCCAGCAGCCCCTTGTTGGGACAGGGTTTTGGGGCCAACGTCCTGACTTTC.

The V and J genes are TRBV5-1 and TRBJ2-5; TRBD2 matches 12 bases. The CDR3 length is 16 residues. Germline trimming cut 0 bases from V and 2 bases from J; bases unmatched to any gene: 2. Germline CDR1 SGHRS, CDR2 YFSETQ. The CDR3 sequence: CASSLGLAGGQETQYF. The CDR3 DNA reads TGCGCCAGCAGCTTGGGGCTAGCGGGGGGGCAAGAGACCCAGTACTTC.

The J gene is TRBJ2-3, the V gene TRBV7-6; D gene ambiguous. The CDR3 is 15 amino acids. Trimming cost V 1 base and J 4 bases, with 12 bases left between them. In germline, CDR1 is SGHVS, CDR2 FNYEAQ. The CDR3, as DNA: TGTGCCAGCAGCTTAGGCAGTCAGGTCGCAGATACGCAGTATTTT. This sequence encodes CASSLGSQVADTQYF.

The V gene is TRBV28, the J gene TRBJ1-2, with D hard to call. Germline assignment: CDR1 MDHEN and CDR2 SYDVKM. There are 10 residues in the CDR3. Trimming stripped 11 bases from V and 0 bases from J, with 4 bases between. CDR3: CALPNYGYTF. In nucleotides, the CDR3 is TGTGCCCTCCCTAACTATGGCTACACCTTC.

The rearrangement uses TRBV7-2 and TRBJ2-2, with a tentative D call TRBD2 (5 bases). V was cut by 1 base and J by 13 bases, with 13 bases left in between. CDR3 size: 13 residues. Germline V gene data show CDR1 as SGHTA and CDR2 as FQGNSA. The chain's CDR3 is CASSLVPGGRLFF. The DNA for the CDR3 is TGTGCCAGCAGCTTAGTGCCCGGTGGGAGGCTGTTTTTT.

V usage is TRBV5-4 and J usage is TRBJ1-1; D is unclear. Germline-derived CDR1 and CDR2 are SGHNT and YYREEE (reference sequence). Deletions cut 4 bases from V and 3 bases from J, with 7 bases between. The CDR3 runs to 12 residues. CDR3 loop: CASSTIHTEAFF. CDR3 nucleotide sequence: TGTGCCAGCAGCACAATTCACACTGAAGCTTTCTTT.

The chain employs TRBV28 and TRBJ1-2; a possible D gene is TRBD1 (6 bases). The CDR3 is 17 residues long. With 3 bases removed from V and 4 bases from J, the gap between germline ends came to 21 bases. In germline, CDR1 is MDHEN, CDR2 SYDVKM. The CDR3 DNA is TGTGCCAGCAGTTTTTCCCTTCCAGGGGCTAACCTCTATGGCTACACCTTC. Translating gives CASSFSLPGANLYGYTF.

The CDR3, as DNA: TGTGCCGGGACGCGCAGCGGGGGCCGCGACAATGAGCAGTTCTTC. Translation gives CAGTRSGGRDNEQFF. V and J are TRBV30 and TRBJ2-1; 8 nucleotides match TRBD2. CDR1 is GTSNPN and CDR2 is SVGIG in the germline V gene (reference sequence). Trimming removed 8 bases from V and 5 bases from J; junction bases left unmatched: 14. CDR3 length: 15 residues.

This rearrangement joins TRBV28 to TRBJ1-2, with D possibly being TRBD1 (5 bases). Germline CDR1 reads MDHEN; CDR2 reads SYDVKM. Trimming stripped 1 base from V and 7 bases from J, with 7 bases between. This CDR3 contains 12 residues. CDR3: CASSLSQGGYTF. The DNA for the CDR3 is TGTGCCAGCAGTTTATCTCAGGGTGGCTACACCTTC.

V gene TRBV6-5 combines with J gene TRBJ2-7; D is possibly TRBD1 (5 bases). The CDR3 sequence is 14 residues long. Trimming took 7 bases from V and 6 from J, leaving 19 bases between them. The germline CDR1 and CDR2 sequences are MNHEY and SVGAGI. The CDR3 reads CASNLGAGSGEQYF. In DNA form, the CDR3 reads TGTGCCAGCAATTTAGGGGCAGGGTCGGGCGAGCAGTACTTC.

This chain links TRBV2 with TRBJ2-3; perhaps TRBD2 as D (5 bases). Germline V lookup: CDR1 SNHLY, CDR2 FYNNEI. There are 13 residues in the CDR3. The V end was cut by 8 bases, the J end by 2 bases, with 11 bases between. Written as DNA, the CDR3 is TGTGCCAGCGGGAGCCATACCACAGATACGCAGTATTTT. Encoded protein: CASGSHTTDTQYF.

The chain is built from TRBV19 and TRBJ1-1; a possible D gene is TRBD1 (5 bases). The CDR3 is 13 residues long. Germline V gene data show CDR1 as LNHDA and CDR2 as SQIVND (reference sequence). The ends were cut back, 5 bases at V and 2 bases at J, with 9 bases in the middle. The CDR3 protein is CASSSGYNTEAFF. CDR3 bases: TGTGCCAGTAGTTCAGGGTACAACACTGAAGCTTTCTTT.

V is TRBV28 and J is TRBJ1-3; D uncertain. The CDR3 is made up of 14 amino acids. V dropped 4 bases and J dropped 0 bases, with 7 bases sitting between them. CDR1 is MDHEN, CDR2 SYDVKM, per germline. DNA of the CDR3: TGTGCCAGCAGTTATTCGGGCTCTGGAAACACCATATATTTT. Protein: CASSYSGSGNTIYF.

The chain joins TRBV19 to TRBJ2-3; 9 nucleotides line up with TRBD2. CDR3 length: 18 residues. V was pared by 5 bases and J by 2 bases, with 14 bases of the junction left unmatched. Germline CDR1 and CDR2: LNHDA and SQIVND (reference sequence). The CDR3 bases are TGTGCCAGTAGTGTCCTCCGGCGGCGGGGGGGCCACACAGATACGCAGTATTTT. Its translation is CASSVLRRRGGHTDTQYF.

The J gene is TRBJ2-3, the V gene TRBV18; 7 nucleotides match TRBD1. The germline CDR1 and CDR2 sequences are KGHSH and LQKENI. The CDR3 sequence is 15 residues long. J was trimmed by 6 bases and V by 1 base; bases with no gene match: 7. The CDR3 sequence: CASSPRQGDGDTQYF. The CDR3 nucleotides are TGTGCCAGCTCACCACGTCAGGGGGACGGGGATACGCAGTATTTT.

Regarding this clone: The sample has other DNA sequences that encode this CDR3 too. The genes are TRBV6-4 and TRBJ2-1; D unresolved. Trimming cost V 0 bases and J 5 bases, with 8 bases left between them. Looked up from germline, CDR1 is MRHNA and CDR2 is SNTAGT. There are 14 residues in the CDR3. CDR3 sequence reads: CASSDSYYDNEQFF. For the CDR3, the DNA is TGTGCCAGCAGTGACTCCTACTATGACAATGAGCAGTTCTTC.

The chain combines TRBV4-3 with TRBJ1-1; no reliable D call. The CDR3 is 15 residues long. Germline V gives CDR1 LGHNA, CDR2 YSLEER. V lost 0 bases, J lost 0 bases, and 8 bases lay in between. CDR3 protein: CASSQDTNVNTEAFF. Here the CDR3 DNA reads TGCGCCAGCAGCCAAGATACTAACGTGAACACTGAAGCTTTCTTT.

V usage is TRBV5-6 and J usage is TRBJ1-5; D might be TRBD1 (6 bases). Between the trimmed V and J ends, which lost 3 bases and 2 bases, there was a span of 15 bases. This CDR3 region has 16 residues. Germline values: CDR1 SGHDT, CDR2 YYEEEE. Here the CDR3 reads CASSSTGQGGNQPQHF. Written as DNA, the CDR3 is TGTGCCAGCAGCTCTACAGGGCAGGGAGGCAATCAGCCCCAGCATTTT.

This chain connects TRBV30 to TRBJ2-1; 7 bases map to TRBD1. The V segment lost 5 bases and the J segment 6 bases; nucleotides outside the gene matches: 1. This CDR3 spans 11 amino acids. The germline V gene has CDR1 GTSNPN and CDR2 SVGIG (reference sequence). The CDR3 nucleotides are TGTGCCTGGGGACAGGCCAATGAGCAGTTCTTC. Its translation is CAWGQANEQFF.

The chain employs TRBV7-9 and TRBJ1-2; 7 positions match TRBD1. Germline CDR1 is SEHNR and CDR2 is FQNEAQ (reference sequence). The CDR3 is 13 amino acids. J was trimmed by 2 bases and V by 5 bases; bases with no gene match: 2. The CDR3 sequence: CASSQGQNYGYTF. For the CDR3, the DNA is TGTGCCAGCAGCCAGGGACAGAACTATGGCTACACCTTC.

The V gene is TRBV14, the J gene TRBJ2-7; D is uncertain. CDR1 is SGHDN and CDR2 is FVKESK in the germline V gene. The CDR3 totals 13 residues. The V end was cut by 2 bases, the J end by 6 bases, with 11 bases between. The CDR3 coding sequence is TGTGCCAGCAGCCAATACACACCCCTCGAGCAGTACTTC. It is translated as CASSQYTPLEQYF.

V and J are TRBV6-5 and TRBJ2-7; D may be TRBD2 (5 bases). V was trimmed by 6 bases and J by 6 bases, leaving 21 bases between them. Looked up from germline, CDR1 is MNHEY and CDR2 is SVGAGI. This CDR3 is 15 amino acids long. In DNA, the CDR3 is TGTGCCAGCAGCCCCCGAGAGGGCGTGTGGGGCGAGCAGTACTTC. Translating it yields CASSPREGVWGEQYF.